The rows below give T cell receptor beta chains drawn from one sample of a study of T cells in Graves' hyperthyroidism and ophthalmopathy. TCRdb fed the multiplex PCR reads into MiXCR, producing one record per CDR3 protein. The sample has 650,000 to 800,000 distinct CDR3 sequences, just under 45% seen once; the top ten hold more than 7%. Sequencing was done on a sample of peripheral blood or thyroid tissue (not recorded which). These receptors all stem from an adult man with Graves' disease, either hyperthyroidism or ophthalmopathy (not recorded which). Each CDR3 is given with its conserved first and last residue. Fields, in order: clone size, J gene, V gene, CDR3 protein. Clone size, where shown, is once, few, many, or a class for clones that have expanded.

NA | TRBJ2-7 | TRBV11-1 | CASRPLKGPTVEQYF
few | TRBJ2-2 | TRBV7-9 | CASSFTPGRADGELFF
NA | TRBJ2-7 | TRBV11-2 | CASSLEGRGRYEQYF
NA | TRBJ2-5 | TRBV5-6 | CASSPTSGMVETQYF
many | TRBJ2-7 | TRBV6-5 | CASSRDRVHEQYF
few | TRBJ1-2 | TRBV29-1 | CSVVTTGVWSYGYTF
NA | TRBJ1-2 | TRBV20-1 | CSARDSSKGNYGYTF
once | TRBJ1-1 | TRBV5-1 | CASSKEGRETEAFF
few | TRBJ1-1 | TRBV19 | CASSMNQGRADTEAFF
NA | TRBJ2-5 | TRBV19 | CASDRRQETQYF
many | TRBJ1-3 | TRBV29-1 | CSVLLYSGNTIYF
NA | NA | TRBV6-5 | CASSEFISSYEQYF
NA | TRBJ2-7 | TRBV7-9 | CASSLGTDTYEQYF
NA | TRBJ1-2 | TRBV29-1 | CSGGAGGYTF